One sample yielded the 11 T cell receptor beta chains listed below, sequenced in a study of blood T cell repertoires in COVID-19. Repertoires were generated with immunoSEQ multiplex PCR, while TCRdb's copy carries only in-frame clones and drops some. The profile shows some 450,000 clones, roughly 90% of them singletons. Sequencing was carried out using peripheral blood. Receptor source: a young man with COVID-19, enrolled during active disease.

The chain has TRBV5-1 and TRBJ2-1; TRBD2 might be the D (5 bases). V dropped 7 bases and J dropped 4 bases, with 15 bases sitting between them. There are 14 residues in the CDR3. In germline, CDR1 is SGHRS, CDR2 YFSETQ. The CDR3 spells CASDEGIGYNEQFF. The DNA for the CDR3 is TGCGCCAGCGACGAGGGCATCGGGTACAATGAGCAGTTCTTC. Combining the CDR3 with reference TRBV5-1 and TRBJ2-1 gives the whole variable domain KAGVTQTPRYLIKTRGQQVTLSCSPISGHRSVSWYQQTPGQGLQFLFEYFSETQRNKGNFPGRFSGRQFSNSRSEMNVSTLELGDSALYLCASDEGIGYNEQFFGPGTRLTVL.

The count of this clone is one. CDR3 nucleotides: TGTGCCAGCAGTGACAGGGGAGGTCAGCCCCAGCATTTT. Translated, it gives CASSDRGGQPQHF. The J gene is TRBJ1-5, the V gene TRBV12-3 or TRBV12-4; 8 positions match TRBD1. This CDR3 is built from 13 residues. V gave up 5 bases and J gave up 6 bases; unmatched junction bases: 3.

The CDR3 DNA reads as TGTGCCAGCAGCTTGGAGGCGGGACGCACAGATACGCAGTATTTT. This translates into CASSLEAGRTDTQYF. V gene TRBV5-5 combines with J gene TRBJ2-3; tentatively, D is TRBD2 (6 bases). Germline V lookup: CDR1 SGHKS, CDR2 YYEKEE (reference sequence). V lost 0 bases and J lost 1, with 9 bases in between. The CDR3 has 15 residues.

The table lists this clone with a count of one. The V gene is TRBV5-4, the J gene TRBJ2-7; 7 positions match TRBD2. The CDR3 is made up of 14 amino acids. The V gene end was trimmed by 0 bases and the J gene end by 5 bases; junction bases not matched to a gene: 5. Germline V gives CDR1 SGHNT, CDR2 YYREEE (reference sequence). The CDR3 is CASSLDGGSHEQYF. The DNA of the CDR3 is TGTGCCAGCAGCTTGGACGGGGGGTCCCACGAGCAGTACTTC.

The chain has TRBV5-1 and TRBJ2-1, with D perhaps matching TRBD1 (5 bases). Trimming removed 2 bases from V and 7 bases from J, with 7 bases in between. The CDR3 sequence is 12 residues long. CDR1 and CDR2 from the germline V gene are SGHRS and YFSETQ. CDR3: CASSLQVNEQFF. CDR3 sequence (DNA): TGCGCCAGCAGCTTACAGGTAAATGAGCAGTTCTTC.

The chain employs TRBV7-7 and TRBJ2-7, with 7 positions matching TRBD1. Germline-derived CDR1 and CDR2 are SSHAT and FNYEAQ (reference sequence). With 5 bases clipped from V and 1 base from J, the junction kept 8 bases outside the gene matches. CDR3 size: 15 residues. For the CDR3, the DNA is TGTGCCAGCAGCCCCGGGACAGTCCTATCCTACGAGCAGTACTTC. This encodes CASSPGTVLSYEQYF.

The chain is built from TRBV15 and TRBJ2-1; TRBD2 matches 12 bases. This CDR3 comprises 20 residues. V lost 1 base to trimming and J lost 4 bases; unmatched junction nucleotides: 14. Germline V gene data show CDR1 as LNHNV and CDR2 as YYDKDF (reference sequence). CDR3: CATSRGPLASGRAEYNEQFF. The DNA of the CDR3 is TGTGCCACCAGCAGAGGGCCTCTGGCTAGCGGGAGGGCCGAATACAATGAGCAGTTCTTC.

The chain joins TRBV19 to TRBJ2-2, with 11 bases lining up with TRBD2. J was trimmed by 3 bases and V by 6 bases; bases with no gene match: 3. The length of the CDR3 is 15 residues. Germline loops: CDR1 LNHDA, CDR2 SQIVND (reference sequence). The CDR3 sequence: CASRPLAGDTGELFF. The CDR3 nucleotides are TGTGCCAGTAGACCACTAGCGGGAGACACCGGGGAGCTGTTTTTT.

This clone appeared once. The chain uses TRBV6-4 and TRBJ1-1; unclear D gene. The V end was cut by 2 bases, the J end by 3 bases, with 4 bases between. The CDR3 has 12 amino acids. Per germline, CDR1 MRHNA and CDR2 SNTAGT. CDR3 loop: CASSDPDTEAFF. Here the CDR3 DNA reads TGTGCCAGCAGTGACCCGGACACTGAAGCTTTCTTT.

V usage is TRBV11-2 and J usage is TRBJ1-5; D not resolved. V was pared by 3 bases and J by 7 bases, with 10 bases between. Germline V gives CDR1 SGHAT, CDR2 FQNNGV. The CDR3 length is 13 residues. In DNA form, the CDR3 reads TGTGCCAGCAGCTTCACGGGAGTCCAGCCCCAGCATTTT. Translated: CASSFTGVQPQHF.

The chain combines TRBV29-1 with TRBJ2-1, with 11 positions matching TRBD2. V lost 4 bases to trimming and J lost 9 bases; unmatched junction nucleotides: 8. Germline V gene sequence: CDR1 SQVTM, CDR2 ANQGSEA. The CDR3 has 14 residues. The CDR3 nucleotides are TGCAGCGTTGGAACTAGCGGGGGATTCGGTGAGCAGTTCTTC. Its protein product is CSVGTSGGFGEQFF.